This T cell receptor (beta chain) was observed in a study of vaccination effects on CD4 cells after COVID-19. The study, taken as a whole, reports: Among infection- and vaccine-induced clones, marked clonal contraction occurred late after vaccination. Just 1 of 255 vaccine-induced clones in healthy recipients was cross-reactive.

Unmatched junction bases numbered 7, after V lost 7 bases and J lost 8 bases. The CDR3 extends over 13 amino acids. Germline CDR1 KGHDR, CDR2 SFDVKD. Viral peptide pools were used in the ViraFEST assay to expand antigen-specific CD4+ T cells, and sequencing came afterward. Subsequent to less than 13 days of culture, CD4+ T cells were isolated. Either the mRNA-1273 or the BNT162b2 vaccine was given to participants as two doses. Sequencing used immunoSEQ multiplex PCR; TCRdb keeps in-frame clones, though not all of them. The table records roughly 59,000 clones, about 73% of them present only once. As regards this clone: The antigen remains undetermined.

J is TRBJ2-3 and V is TRBV24-1; 8 nucleotides align to TRBD2. Material: CD4+ T cells from PBMCs cultured with HCoV-OC43 spike peptides, obtained after COVID-19 vaccination. Described subset: HCoV-OC43 spike overlapping peptide pool stimulation. This sequence originates from a human donor who received a COVID-19 vaccine. The CDR3 spells CATSAPAGATQYF. CDR3 DNA: TGTGCCACCAGCGCCCCAGCGGGGGCTACGCAGTATTTT.